Following are 31 T cell receptor beta chains from one sample sequenced in a study of blood T cells in healthy people across ages. Then a second PCR, running about 6 to 12 cycles, was carried out with a sample-barcoded 5' primer and a J-beta primer mix. From the 5' RACE reads, TCRdb called clonotypes with MiXCR, one entry per CDR3 protein. The sample has around 400,000 distinct CDR3 sequences, approximately 51% seen once. The source material was blood. The receptors here all came from a man in his 60s in good health.

This clonotype has a handful of counts. The CDR3 region is CAIKGGGGGEQYF. CDR3 DNA: TGTGCCATCAAGGGCGGAGGGGGCGGCGAGCAGTACTTC. The rearrangement uses TRBV10-3 and TRBJ2-7; possible D gene TRBD1, 7 bases. V lost 7 bases and J 6 bases, leaving 16 bases between the germline ends. The CDR3 runs 13 residues. Germline V gene data show CDR1 as ENHRY and CDR2 as SYGVKD.

The chain couples TRBV6-5 to TRBJ2-7; D uncertain. CDR1 and CDR2 (germline): MNHEY, SVGAGI. V gave up 6 bases and J gave up 0 bases, with 15 bases separating them. The CDR3 runs to 15 residues. Here the CDR3 DNA reads TGTGCCAGCAGACCCGCCGTCCAGAGCTCCTACGAGCAGTACTTC. It translates to CASRPAVQSSYEQYF.

This sequence joins TRBV3-1 and TRBJ2-3; D is unresolved. Per germline, CDR1 LGHDT and CDR2 YNNKEL (reference sequence). Trimming pared 1 base from V and 2 bases from J, leaving 10 bases between. The CDR3 has 15 residues. DNA for the CDR3: TGTGCCAGCAGCCAAGGATGGGGATACACAGATACGCAGTATTTT. Translating gives CASSQGWGYTDTQYF.

Only a few counts were recorded for this clonotype. This chain links TRBV11-3 with TRBJ2-3, with D possibly TRBD1 on 6 matching bases. Germline V gene lookup returns CDR1 SGHNT and CDR2 YENEEA. Trimming cost V 5 bases and J 4 bases, with 13 bases left between them. This CDR3 is built from 14 residues. The CDR3: CASSPKTGADTQYF. The CDR3, as DNA: TGTGCCAGCAGCCCAAAGACAGGTGCAGATACGCAGTATTTT.

J is TRBJ1-4 and V is TRBV7-9, with no clear D. The CDR3 covers 15 residues. Germline V gene sequence: CDR1 SEHNR, CDR2 FQNEAQ (reference sequence). V was clipped by 4 bases and J by 8 bases, with 17 bases between them. The CDR3 loop reads CASSYPGSATEKLFF. The DNA of the CDR3 is TGTGCCAGCAGCTACCCGGGGAGCGCGACCGAAAAACTGTTTTTT.

The chain combines TRBV5-1 with TRBJ2-3, with D uncertain. The CDR3 contains 16 residues. CDR1 is SGHRS and CDR2 is YFSETQ in the germline V gene. V shed 0 bases and J shed 2 bases, with 13 bases lying between them. CDR3 coding DNA: TGCGCCAGCAGCTTGGCGCTGGGCAGTAACACAGATACGCAGTATTTT. The encoded protein is CASSLALGSNTDTQYF.

This sequence joins TRBV5-1 and TRBJ2-3, with 9 bases that match TRBD1. The CDR3 is 14 amino acids. Germline V gives CDR1 SGHRS, CDR2 YFSETQ. J was trimmed by 3 bases and V by 5 bases; bases with no gene match: 4. CDR3 residues: CASRQDRGTDTQYF. CDR3 in DNA: TGCGCCAGCAGACAGGACAGGGGAACAGATACGCAGTATTTT.

This clonotype was counted a few times. The V and J genes are TRBV20-1 and TRBJ2-4; D possibly corresponds to TRBD2 (5 bases). In germline, CDR1 is DFQATT, CDR2 SNEGSKA (reference sequence). This CDR3 contains 13 residues. V was clipped by 3 bases and J by 13 bases, with 19 bases between them. In DNA form, the CDR3 reads TGCAGTGCTAGTGTTTTGGTGGCGGAGGAGCAGTACTTC. It is translated as CSASVLVAEEQYF.

This clonotype was counted only a few times. The rearrangement joins TRBV10-3 to TRBJ2-7, with D unclear. CDR1 is ENHRY, CDR2 SYGVKD, per germline. The CDR3 spans 11 residues. V shed 6 bases and J shed 0 bases, with 3 bases lying between them. CDR3 residues: CAIRASYEQYF. CDR3 DNA sequence: TGTGCCATCAGGGCCTCCTACGAGCAGTACTTC.

This clonotype was detected a few times. Its ends do not fully match the called genes, so a read error is possible. The rearrangement joins TRBV7-7 to TRBJ2-3; 7 bases match TRBD2. Germline V gives CDR1 SSHAT, CDR2 FNYEAQ (reference sequence). The CDR3 has 15 amino acids. The CDR3 loop is CASSLGLGVTDTQYF. DNA of the CDR3: TGTGCTAGCAGCTTAGGACTAGGGGTAACAGATACGCAGTATTTT.

In this sample, this clonotype turned up many times. The chain couples TRBV18 to TRBJ2-7; D could derive from TRBD1 or TRBD2 (5 bases each). V was shortened by 4 bases and J by 2 bases, with 12 bases between the two germline ends. CDR3 length: 14 amino acids. Germline V gene data show CDR1 as KGHSH and CDR2 as LQKENI. CDR3 in amino acids: CASSRGAQTYEQYF. The DNA of the CDR3 is TGTGCCAGCTCACGAGGGGCTCAAACCTACGAGCAGTACTTC. Based on the CDR3 plus reference TRBV18 and TRBJ2-7, the full variable domain is NAGVMQNPRHLVRRRGQEARLRCSPMKGHSHVYWYRQLPEEGLKFMVYLQKENIIDESGMPKERFSAEFPKEGPSILRIQQVVRGDSAAYFCASSRGAQTYEQYFGPGTRLTVT.

The chain is built from TRBV19 and TRBJ2-2; TRBD2 agrees at 13 bases. V lost 4 bases and J lost 4; bases outside the gene matches: 3. CDR3 length: 16 amino acids. Per germline, CDR1 LNHDA and CDR2 SQIVND (reference sequence). The CDR3 region is CASSSRLAGGTGELFF. As DNA, the CDR3 is TGTGCCAGTAGTAGTCGACTAGCGGGAGGCACCGGGGAGCTGTTTTTT.

This clonotype was detected only once. This chain uses TRBV6-5 with TRBJ1-2; no definite D call. This CDR3 comprises 14 residues. With 6 bases removed from V and 4 bases from J, the gap between germline ends came to 15 bases. The germline V gene has CDR1 MNHEY and CDR2 SVGAGI. This CDR3 reads CASRPDAALYGYTF. The CDR3 DNA is TGTGCCAGCAGACCGGACGCTGCTCTCTATGGCTACACCTTC.

This clonotype was seen at least ten times. V gene TRBV7-2 combines with J gene TRBJ2-7; weak D call: TRBD1 (7 bases). Trimming took 4 bases from V and 6 from J, leaving 16 bases between them. In germline, CDR1 is SGHTA, CDR2 FQGNSA. The CDR3 runs 14 residues. The CDR3 DNA reads as TGTGCCAGCAGCTCTAGACAGGGACTGGTCGAGCAGTACTTC. Residues: CASSSRQGLVEQYF.

The J gene is TRBJ1-4, the V gene TRBV20-1, with TRBD1 matching over 7 bases. Trimming removed 5 bases from V and 5 bases from J; junction bases left unmatched: 8. Germline CDR1 DFQATT, CDR2 SNEGSKA (reference sequence). The CDR3 runs 14 residues. Here the CDR3 DNA reads TGCAGTGCTTTCGACAGGGCCCGAAATGAAAAACTGTTTTTT. It specifies CSAFDRARNEKLFF.

V is TRBV11-2 and J is TRBJ2-6, with no clear D. Trimming cost V 4 bases and J 0 bases, with 13 bases left between them. This CDR3 comprises 17 residues. Germline CDR1 SGHAT, CDR2 FQNNGV. The CDR3: CASSSQPLNSGANVLTF. DNA of the CDR3: TGTGCCAGCAGCTCCCAGCCACTTAACTCTGGGGCCAACGTCCTGACTTTC.

This rearrangement joins TRBV20-1 to TRBJ2-1; possibly TRBD1 for D (7 bases). The V end was cut by 1 base, the J end by 8 bases, with 18 bases between. The CDR3 length is 15 residues. Germline CDR1 reads DFQATT; CDR2 reads SNEGSKA (reference sequence). This chain's CDR3 is CSARAAGGNLDEQFF. The CDR3 bases are TGCAGTGCTAGAGCGGCAGGGGGGAATTTGGATGAGCAGTTCTTC.

The chain uses TRBV20-1 and TRBJ1-5; 11 nucleotides agree with TRBD1. J gave up 6 bases and V 0 bases, and 1 base lay outside the gene matches. Germline CDR1 DFQATT, CDR2 SNEGSKA (reference sequence). This CDR3 region has 14 residues. The CDR3 bases are TGCAGTGCTAGAGAGGACAGGGGGCTTCAGCCCCAGCATTTT. It codes for CSAREDRGLQPQHF.

The rearrangement uses TRBV6-2 or TRBV6-3 and TRBJ2-1; TRBD2 aligns across 14 bases. The CDR3 has 14 residues. Germline trimming cut 7 bases from V and 8 bases from J; bases unmatched to any gene: 4. The V gene's germline CDR1 is MNHEY and CDR2 SVGEGT. The CDR3: CASKTSGGAYEQFF. CDR3 nucleotide sequence: TGTGCCAGCAAGACTAGCGGGGGGGCCTATGAGCAGTTCTTC.

This clonotype has a single count. V usage is TRBV29-1 and J usage is TRBJ1-4; TRBD1 agrees at 9 bases. The ends lost 4 bases at V and 4 bases at J; junction bases unmatched: 4. CDR3 length equals 14 residues. CDR1 and CDR2 from the germline V gene are SQVTM and ANQGSEA. The CDR3 DNA reads TGCAGCGTTGCGAGACAGGGGGGTAATGAAAAACTGTTTTTT. Translation: CSVARQGGNEKLFF.

In this sample, this clonotype turned up a few times. The genes are TRBV3-1 and TRBJ1-2; D is ambiguous. Looked up from germline, CDR1 is LGHDT and CDR2 is YNNKEL (reference sequence). Trimming took 2 bases from V and 7 from J, leaving 11 bases between them. CDR3 length equals 13 residues. The CDR3 DNA is TGTGCCAGCAGCCAAAGGACGGGAGGTGGCTACACCTTC. It encodes CASSQRTGGGYTF.

This clonotype was detected many times. The chain uses TRBV29-1 and TRBJ2-1, with TRBD2 identical over 12 bases. Looked up from germline, CDR1 is SQVTM and CDR2 is ANQGSEA. The CDR3 is 18 residues long. With 0 bases clipped from V and 3 bases from J, the junction kept 9 bases outside the gene matches. This chain's CDR3 is CSVEDSGTSGYLYNEQFF. Here the CDR3 DNA reads TGCAGCGTTGAAGATTCGGGGACTAGCGGGTATCTCTACAATGAGCAGTTCTTC.

This clonotype came up a few times. The chain combines TRBV20-1 with TRBJ2-4; D might be TRBD1 (5 bases). Germline V CDR1 and CDR2: DFQATT, SNEGSKA (reference sequence). The germline V and J ends were trimmed by 3 bases and 7 bases, with 13 bases remaining between them. The CDR3 loop spans 13 amino acids. CDR3 nucleotides: TGCAGTGCTAGTTCCGGTCCAGGGAACATTCAGTACTTC. Residues: CSASSGPGNIQYF.

This chain links TRBV18 with TRBJ2-1; 11 positions agree with TRBD1. Germline-derived CDR1 and CDR2 are KGHSH and LQKENI. The CDR3 extends over 15 amino acids. Unmatched junction bases numbered 3, after V lost 4 bases and J lost 4 bases. In DNA form, the CDR3 reads TGTGCCAGCTCACAGGGACAGGGGGATTACAATGAGCAGTTCTTC. Protein product: CASSQGQGDYNEQFF.

This sequence joins TRBV7-8 and TRBJ1-5; 7 nucleotides match TRBD1. Germline values: CDR1 SGHVS, CDR2 FQNEAQ. V was clipped by 4 bases and J by 2 bases; unmatched bases: 5. This CDR3 is 15 amino acids long. The CDR3 region has the DNA TGTGCCAGCAGCTATGACAGGGCGGGCAATCAGCCCCAGCATTTT. This encodes CASSYDRAGNQPQHF.

The chain is built from TRBV7-9 and TRBJ1-5, with no clear D. There are 13 residues in the CDR3. Germline CDR1 and CDR2: SEHNR and FQNEAQ (reference sequence). V shed 5 bases and J shed 0 bases, with 5 bases lying between them. CDR3 region: CASSVSSNQPQHF. The DNA for the CDR3 is TGTGCCAGCAGCGTTTCTAGCAATCAGCCCCAGCATTTT. Using reference TRBV7-9 and TRBJ1-5 for the parts outside the CDR3, the full variable domain is DTGVSQNPRHKITKRGQNVTFRCDPISEHNRLYWYRQTLGQGPEFLTYFQNEAQLEKSRLLSDRFSAERPKGSFSTLEIQRTEQGDSAMYLCASSVSSNQPQHFGDGTRLSIL.

This clonotype was counted between two and nine times. The genes are TRBV6-2 or TRBV6-3 and TRBJ2-5; D tentatively fits TRBD1 or TRBD2 (5 bases each). V was cut by 6 bases and J by 5 bases, with 16 bases left in between. Germline V gene data show CDR1 as MNHEY and CDR2 as SVGEGT. This CDR3 spans 14 amino acids. The CDR3 loop reads CASRRGTTVETQYF. CDR3 in DNA: TGTGCCAGCAGACGTGGGACCACCGTTGAGACCCAGTACTTC.

This clonotype was counted a single time. Mismatch with germline at one junction end may stem from a read error. The V and J genes are TRBV7-2 and TRBJ1-1; possible D gene TRBD1, 5 bases. In germline, CDR1 is SGHTA, CDR2 FQGNSA. The CDR3 extends over 14 amino acids. This CDR3 is CASRLGTANTEAFF. The DNA for the CDR3 is TGTGCCAGCAGATTAGGGACCGCGAACACTGAAGCTTTCTTT.

This clonotype was seen more than once but under ten times. This chain joins TRBV7-9 and TRBJ2-5; TRBD1 is a possible D gene (5 bases). CDR1 SEHNR and CDR2 FQNEAQ come from the germline V gene (reference sequence). Trimming stripped 3 bases from V and 3 bases from J, with 11 bases between. The CDR3 is 14 amino acids. The CDR3 DNA follows: TGTGCCAGCAGCTTTACCCAGGGAAAAGAGACCCAGTACTTC. Protein product: CASSFTQGKETQYF.

This clonotype has only a few counts. The CDR3 DNA is TGTGCCAGCAGTTCCACGGGACAGGGGAACACAGATACGCAGTATTTT. Translation: CASSSTGQGNTDTQYF. This chain links TRBV6-6 with TRBJ2-3; 10 nucleotides align to TRBD1. The CDR3 has 16 residues. Per germline, CDR1 MNHNY and CDR2 SVGAGI (reference sequence). Trimming removed 4 bases from V and 2 bases from J; junction bases left unmatched: 6.

In DNA form, the CDR3 reads TGCAGTGCTAGAGGAACGGACGGAAACTATGGCTACACCTTC. Translation: CSARGTDGNYGYTF. The rearrangement joins TRBV20-1 to TRBJ1-2, with no clear D. V lost 1 base, J lost 2 bases, and 11 bases lay in between. The CDR3 consists of 14 residues. CDR1 and CDR2 from the germline V gene are DFQATT and SNEGSKA (reference sequence).